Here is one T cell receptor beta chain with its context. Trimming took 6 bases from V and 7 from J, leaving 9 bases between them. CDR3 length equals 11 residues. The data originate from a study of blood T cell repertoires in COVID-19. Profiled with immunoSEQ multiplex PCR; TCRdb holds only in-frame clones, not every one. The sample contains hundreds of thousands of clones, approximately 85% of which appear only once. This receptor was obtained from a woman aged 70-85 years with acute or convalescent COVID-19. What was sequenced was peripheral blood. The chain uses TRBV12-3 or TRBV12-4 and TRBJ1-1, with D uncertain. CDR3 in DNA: TGTGCCAGCAGCCCTCTAGATGAAGCTTTCTTT. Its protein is CASSPLDEAFF.